A selection of T cell receptor beta chains follows, all from one sample in a study of blood T cell repertoires in COVID-19. Profiled with immunoSEQ multiplex PCR; TCRdb holds only in-frame clones, not every one. The data contain under 130,000 clones, 82% of them singletons. The sequencing input was peripheral blood. Receptors were obtained from a woman older than 75 with acute or convalescent COVID-19. The CDR3 runs from the conserved cysteine through the conserved F or W. D genes are given only for firm matches. For some rows the clone size is stated as once, few or many, or as a class when expanded; others skip it.

TRBD2	.	TRBV6-2/TRBV6-3	TRBJ2-1	TGTGCCAGCCGCCCTTGGAGCGGGAGCCTTTACAATGAGCAGTTCTTC	CASRPWSGSLYNEQFF
.	.	TRBV27	TRBJ1-2	TGTGCCAGCAGTTTATCGGCAGGGTTCCAAGGCTACACCTTC	CASSLSAGFQGYTF
.	.	TRBV29-1	TRBJ2-1	TGCAGCGTTGATCCAGGGTCCTACAATGAGCAGTTCTTC	CSVDPGSYNEQFF
.	.	TRBV12-3/TRBV12-4	TRBJ1-2	TGTGCCAGCAGTTACAGGGACTATGGCTACACCTTC	CASSYRDYGYTF
TRBD2	.	TRBV19	TRBJ2-3	TGTGCCAGTAGTATTCAAGCGGGAGGGAACACAGATACGCAGTATTTT	CASSIQAGGNTDTQYF
.	.	TRBV2	TRBJ1-4	TGTGCCAGCAGTGAAGCGCTTGGCAGGTTTGGCGAAAAACTGTTTTTT	CASSEALGRFGEKLFF
.	.	TRBV28	TRBJ2-2	TGTGCCAGCAGTACGGGCTGGCGGGGTACCGGGGAGCTGTTTTTT	CASSTGWRGTGELFF
TRBD1	.	TRBV7-8	TRBJ1-1	TGTGCCAGCAGCTTATTCCCCATTGGGGGGACAGGGGGAAGTACTGAAGCTTTCTTT	CASSLFPIGGTGGSTEAFF
TRBD1	.	TRBV2	TRBJ2-2	TGTGCCAGCAGTGCGGATGGGACAGGGGTGTTAACCGGGGAGCTGTTTTTT	CASSADGTGVLTGELFF
TRBD1	.	TRBV18	TRBJ1-5	TGTGCCAGCTCCGGGACAGGGGGAGGTAGCAATCAGCCCCAGCATTTT	CASSGTGGGSNQPQHF
.	.	TRBV11-3	TRBJ2-2	TGTGCCAGCAGCTTAGATCAAGGAGGCGGCCGGGCCGGGGAGCTGTTTTTT	CASSLDQGGGRAGELFF
.	.	TRBV27	TRBJ2-1	TGTGCCAGCAGTTTAAGTCTCGAAGGACTCAATGAGCAGTTCTTC	CASSLSLEGLNEQFF
TRBD2	.	TRBV7-2	TRBJ2-2	TGTGCCAGCAGCTTAGTGCCTAGCGGGAGTCTTCCCGGGGAGCTGTTTTTT	CASSLVPSGSLPGELFF
TRBD1	.	TRBV6-1	TRBJ1-6	TGTGCCAGCAGTGCATGGGGGACAGGCCCGCATAATTCACCCCTCCACTTT	CASSAWGTGPHNSPLHF
.	.	TRBV18	TRBJ1-5	TGTGCCAGCTCACCACGGGCAGGCCCGGAACAGCCCCAGCATTTT	CASSPRAGPEQPQHF
.	.	TRBV5-4	TRBJ2-2	TGTGCCAGCAGCGGAGAGCCTACTACCGGGGAGCTGTTTTTT	CASSGEPTTGELFF
.	once	TRBV5-4	TRBJ1-2	TGTGCCAGCAGCTTGGGAGGGGGCTATGGCTACACCTTC	CASSLGGGYGYTF
.	.	TRBV5-8	TRBJ2-2	TGTGCCAGCAGCGTCGGACAGATCAACACCGGGGAGCTGTTTTTT	CASSVGQINTGELFF
.	.	TRBV28	TRBJ2-7	TGTGCCAGCAGTTTAAGTGGCAGGGGAAACGAGCAGTACTTC	CASSLSGRGNEQYF
.	.	TRBV18	TRBJ1-2	TGTGCCAGCTCACTAGCCGTTCGTTCAACTAACTATGGCTACACCTTC	CASSLAVRSTNYGYTF
TRBD2	.	TRBV5-6	TRBJ2-5	TGTGCCAGCAGCCTAAGCGGGAGGGCCGGGGAGACCCAGTACTTC	CASSLSGRAGETQYF
.	.	TRBV3-1/TRBV3-2	TRBJ2-2	TGTGCCAGCAGCCAGTCACAGGGCGCCGGGGAGCTGTTTTTT	CASSQSQGAGELFF
.	.	TRBV6-6	TRBJ2-1	TGTGCCAGCACCACTTCCCCACCGGTCTATGAGCAGTTCTTC	CASTTSPPVYEQFF
TRBD1	.	TRBV18	TRBJ1-2	TGTGCCAGCTCACCATCCGGAGGGGGCGGCGGCTACACCTTC	CASSPSGGGGGYTF
.	.	TRBV12-5	TRBJ2-5	TGTGCTAGTGGTTTGAGTAGTGGTTTGATGTTGGGCCTGCGCGAGACCCAGTACTTC	CASGLSSGLMLGLRETQYF
.	.	TRBV3-1/TRBV3-2	TRBJ1-2	TGTGCCAGCAGCCAAGGGACAGCAGCTAACTATGGCTACACCTTC	CASSQGTAANYGYTF
.	.	TRBV6-2/TRBV6-3	TRBJ2-2	TGTGCCAGCAGTTACTTATCAGCGGGCGGCACCGGGGAGCTGTTTTTT	CASSYLSAGGTGELFF
TRBD1	.	TRBV6-5	TRBJ1-1	TGTGCCAGCAGCATGACAGGGGGCCCTGAAGCTTTCTTT	CASSMTGGPEAFF
.	.	TRBV14	TRBJ2-5	TGTGCCAGCAGCCCCTCACTAAGGTCACAGACCCAGTACTTC	CASSPSLRSQTQYF